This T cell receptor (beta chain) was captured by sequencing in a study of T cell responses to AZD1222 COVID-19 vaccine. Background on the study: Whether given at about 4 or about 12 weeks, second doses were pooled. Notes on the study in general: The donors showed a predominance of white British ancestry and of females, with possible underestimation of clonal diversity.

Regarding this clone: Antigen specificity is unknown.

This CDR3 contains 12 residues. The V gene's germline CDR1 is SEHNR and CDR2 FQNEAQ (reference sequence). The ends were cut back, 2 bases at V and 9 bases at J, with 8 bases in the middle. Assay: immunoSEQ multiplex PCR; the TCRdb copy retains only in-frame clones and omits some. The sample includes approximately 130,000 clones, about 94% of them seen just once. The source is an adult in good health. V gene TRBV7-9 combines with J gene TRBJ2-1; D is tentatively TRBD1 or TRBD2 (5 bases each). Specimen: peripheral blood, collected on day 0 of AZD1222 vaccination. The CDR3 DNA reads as TGTGCCAGCAGCTTACTCGGGACTGAGCAGTTCTTC. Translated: CASSLLGTEQFF.